Each of the 9 T cell receptor beta chains below was sequenced from the same sample in a study of blood T cell repertoires in COVID-19. Sequencing used immunoSEQ multiplex PCR; TCRdb keeps in-frame clones, though not all of them. This table has about 270,000 clones, around nine tenths appearing once. Sequencing was carried out using PBMCs or T cells enriched from blood (not recorded which). Receptors originate from an older woman who had recovered from COVID-19.

This rearrangement joins TRBV19 to TRBJ1-1, with unresolved D. Germline V gene sequence: CDR1 LNHDA, CDR2 SQIVND (reference sequence). The CDR3 consists of 15 residues. The ends were cut back, 6 bases at V and 0 bases at J, with 14 bases in the middle. The CDR3 protein is CASRTVGVMNTEAFF. The DNA of the CDR3 is TGTGCCAGTAGAACCGTCGGAGTAATGAACACTGAAGCTTTCTTT.

This chain uses TRBV2 with TRBJ2-1, with TRBD2 matching 8 bases. Per the germline V gene, CDR1 is SNHLY and CDR2 is FYNNEI. The CDR3 totals 15 residues. Trimming removed 6 bases from V and 7 bases from J; junction bases left unmatched: 11. The CDR3 is CASSEGSGSGNEQFF. CDR3 in DNA: TGTGCCAGCAGCGAGGGGAGCGGGAGTGGAAATGAGCAGTTCTTC.

The chain is built from TRBV20-1 and TRBJ1-1; D is possibly TRBD1 (6 bases). The CDR3 extends over 14 amino acids. The V end was cut by 3 bases, the J end by 0 bases, with 11 bases between. CDR1 and CDR2 from the germline V gene are DFQATT and SNEGSKA (reference sequence). The CDR3 sequence is CSASSGAMNTEAFF. The CDR3 DNA reads TGCAGTGCTAGTTCAGGGGCTATGAACACTGAAGCTTTCTTT.

The rearrangement joins TRBV19 to TRBJ1-1, with 9 bases matching TRBD1. The CDR3 length is 15 residues. The germline gives CDR1 LNHDA, CDR2 SQIVND (reference sequence). V dropped 7 bases and J dropped 0; count of bases not matched to a gene: 6. In nucleotides, the CDR3 is TGTGCCAGTACAACAGGGGGCTGGATGAACACTGAAGCTTTCTTT. Its translation is CASTTGGWMNTEAFF.

In DNA form, the CDR3 reads TGTGCCAGCAGTTCCCCCGGTGGGGGGAGAAACACCATATATTTT. Translating it yields CASSSPGGGRNTIYF. J is TRBJ1-3 and V is TRBV28; D possibly corresponds to TRBD1 (5 bases). Germline CDR1 is MDHEN and CDR2 is SYDVKM. There are 15 residues in the CDR3. Trimming left V 4 bases short and J 5 bases short, with 15 bases between.

The chain joins TRBV19 to TRBJ1-1; a possible D gene is TRBD1 (5 bases). Germline loops: CDR1 LNHDA, CDR2 SQIVND (reference sequence). The ends were cut back, 6 bases at V and 5 bases at J, with 13 bases in the middle. The CDR3 is 13 residues long. CDR3 sequence reads: CASSLGETTEAFF. For the CDR3, the DNA is TGTGCCAGTAGCTTAGGGGAAACAACTGAAGCTTTCTTT.

The chain recombines TRBV18 with TRBJ1-2; weak D call: TRBD1 (5 bases). V gave up 0 bases and J gave up 3 bases, with 11 bases separating them. Per the germline V gene, CDR1 is KGHSH and CDR2 is LQKENI. The CDR3 extends over 15 amino acids. CDR3 DNA: TGTGCCAGCTCACCACCGGGCAGGGTGGACTATGGCTACACCTTC. Amino acid sequence: CASSPPGRVDYGYTF.

This chain joins TRBV5-1 and TRBJ2-1, with D perhaps matching TRBD1 (5 bases). CDR3 length: 17 residues. The germline V gene has CDR1 SGHRS and CDR2 YFSETQ. Deletions cut 0 bases from V and 6 bases from J, with 19 bases between. The CDR3 sequence: CASSLGAGRFGVNEQFF. The DNA of the CDR3 is TGCGCCAGCAGCTTGGGGGCAGGGCGGTTTGGTGTCAATGAGCAGTTCTTC.

The chain employs TRBV9 and TRBJ2-2; TRBD1 aligns across 9 bases. The V and J ends lost 6 bases and 7 bases, in that order; junction bases with no gene match: 13. The CDR3 has 16 residues. Looked up from germline, CDR1 is SGDLS and CDR2 is YYNGEE. The CDR3 spells CASTKGGTGKVGELFF. The CDR3 nucleotides read TGTGCCAGCACCAAGGGGGGGACAGGGAAAGTCGGGGAGCTGTTTTTT.